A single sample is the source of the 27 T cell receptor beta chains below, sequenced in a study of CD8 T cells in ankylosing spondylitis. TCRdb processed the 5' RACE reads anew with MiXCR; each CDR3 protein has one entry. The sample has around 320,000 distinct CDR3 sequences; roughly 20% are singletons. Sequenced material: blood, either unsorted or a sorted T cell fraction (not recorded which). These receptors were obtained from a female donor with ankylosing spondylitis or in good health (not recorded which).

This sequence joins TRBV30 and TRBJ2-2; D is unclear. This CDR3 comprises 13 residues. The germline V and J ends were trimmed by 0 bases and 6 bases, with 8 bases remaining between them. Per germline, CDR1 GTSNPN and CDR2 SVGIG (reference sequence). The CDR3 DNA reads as TGTGCCTGGAGTGTTGGTAGATCCGGGGAGCTGTTTTTT. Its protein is CAWSVGRSGELFF.

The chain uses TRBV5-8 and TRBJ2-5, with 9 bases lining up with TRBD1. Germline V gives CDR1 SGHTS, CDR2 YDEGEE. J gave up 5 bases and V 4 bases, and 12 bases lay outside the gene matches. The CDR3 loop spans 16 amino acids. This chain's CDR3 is CASSENRDRERETQYF. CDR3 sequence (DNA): TGTGCCAGCAGCGAAAACCGGGACAGGGAGAGGGAGACCCAGTACTTC.

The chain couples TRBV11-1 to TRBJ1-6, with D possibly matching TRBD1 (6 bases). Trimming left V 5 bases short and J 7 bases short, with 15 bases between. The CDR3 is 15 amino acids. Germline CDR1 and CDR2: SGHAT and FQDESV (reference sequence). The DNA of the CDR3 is TGTGCCAGCAGCGTCCCACAGGGACGGAATTCACCCCTCCACTTT. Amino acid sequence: CASSVPQGRNSPLHF. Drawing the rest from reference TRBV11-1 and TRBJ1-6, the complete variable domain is EAEVAQSPRYKITEKSQAVAFWCDPISGHATLYWYRQILGQGPELLVQFQDESVVDDSQLPKDRFSAERLKGVDSTLKIQPAELGDSAMYLCASSVPQGRNSPLHFGNGTRLTVT.

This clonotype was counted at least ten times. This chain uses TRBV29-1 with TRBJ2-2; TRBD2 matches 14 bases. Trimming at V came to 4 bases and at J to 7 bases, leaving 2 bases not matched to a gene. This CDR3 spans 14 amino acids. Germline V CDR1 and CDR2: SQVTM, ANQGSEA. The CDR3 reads CSVATSGRVGELFF. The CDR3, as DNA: TGCAGCGTTGCGACTAGCGGGAGGGTCGGGGAGCTGTTTTTT.

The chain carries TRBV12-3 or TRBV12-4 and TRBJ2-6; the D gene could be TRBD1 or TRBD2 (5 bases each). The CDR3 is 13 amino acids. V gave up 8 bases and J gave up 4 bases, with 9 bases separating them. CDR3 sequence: CASGDGGANVLTF. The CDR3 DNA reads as TGTGCCAGCGGGGACGGAGGGGCCAACGTCCTGACTTTC.

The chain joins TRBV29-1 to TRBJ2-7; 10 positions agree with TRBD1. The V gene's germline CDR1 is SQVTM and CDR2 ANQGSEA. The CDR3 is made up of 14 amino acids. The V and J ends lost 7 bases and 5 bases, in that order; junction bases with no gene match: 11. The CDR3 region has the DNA TGCAGCGCCGAGGGGACAGGGGAGTCCGACGAGCAGTACTTC. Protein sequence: CSAEGTGESDEQYF.

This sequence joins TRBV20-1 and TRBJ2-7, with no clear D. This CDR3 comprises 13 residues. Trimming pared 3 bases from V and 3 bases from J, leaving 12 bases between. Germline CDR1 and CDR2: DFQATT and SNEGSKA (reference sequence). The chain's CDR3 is CSASPPGDYEQYF. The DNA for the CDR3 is TGCAGTGCTAGTCCCCCAGGAGACTACGAGCAGTACTTC.

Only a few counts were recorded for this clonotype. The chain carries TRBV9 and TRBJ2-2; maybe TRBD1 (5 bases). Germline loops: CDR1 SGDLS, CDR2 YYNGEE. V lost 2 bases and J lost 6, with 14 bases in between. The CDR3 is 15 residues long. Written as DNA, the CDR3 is TGTGCCAGCAGCGTCAGGGCGGCAGTATCCGGGGAGCTGTTTTTT. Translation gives CASSVRAAVSGELFF.

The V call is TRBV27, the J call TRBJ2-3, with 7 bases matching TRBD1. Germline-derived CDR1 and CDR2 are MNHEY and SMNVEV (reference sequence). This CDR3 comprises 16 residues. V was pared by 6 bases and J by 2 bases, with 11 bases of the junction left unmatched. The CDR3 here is CASSHFGTAFTDTQYF. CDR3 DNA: TGTGCCAGCAGCCATTTTGGGACAGCGTTCACAGATACGCAGTATTTT.

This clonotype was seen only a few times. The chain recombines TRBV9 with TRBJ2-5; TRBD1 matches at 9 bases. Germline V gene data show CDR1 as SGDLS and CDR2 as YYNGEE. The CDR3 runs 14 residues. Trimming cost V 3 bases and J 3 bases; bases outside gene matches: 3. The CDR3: CASSATGGKETQYF. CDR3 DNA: TGTGCCAGCAGCGCGACAGGGGGGAAAGAGACCCAGTACTTC.

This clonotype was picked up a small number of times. The CDR3 nucleotides are TGCGCCAGCAGCCTTCGGGGGGGCACCGGGGAGCTGTTTTTT. Translating gives CASSLRGGTGELFF. The chain has TRBV5-1 and TRBJ2-2, with TRBD2 matching over 8 bases. The V gene's germline CDR1 is SGHRS and CDR2 YFSETQ. The junction had 3 bases not matched to a gene; V was cut back by 4 bases and J by 4 bases. The CDR3 runs to 14 residues.

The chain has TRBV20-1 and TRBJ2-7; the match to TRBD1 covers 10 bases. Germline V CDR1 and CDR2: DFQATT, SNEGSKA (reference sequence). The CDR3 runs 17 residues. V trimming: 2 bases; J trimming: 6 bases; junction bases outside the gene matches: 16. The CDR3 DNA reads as TGCAGTGCTAGAACGGACAGGGGGTTCCAGAGGGCAATCGAGCAGTACTTC. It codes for CSARTDRGFQRAIEQYF.

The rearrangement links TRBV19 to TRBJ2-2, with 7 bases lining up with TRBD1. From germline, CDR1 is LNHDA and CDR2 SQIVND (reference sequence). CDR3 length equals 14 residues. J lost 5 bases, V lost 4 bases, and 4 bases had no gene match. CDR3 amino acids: CASSTKTGTGELFF. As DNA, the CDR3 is TGTGCCAGTAGTACTAAGACAGGGACCGGGGAGCTGTTTTTT.

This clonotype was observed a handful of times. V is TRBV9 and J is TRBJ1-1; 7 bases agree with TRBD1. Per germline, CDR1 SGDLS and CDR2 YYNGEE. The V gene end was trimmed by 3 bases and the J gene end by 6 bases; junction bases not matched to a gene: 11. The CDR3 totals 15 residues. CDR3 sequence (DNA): TGTGCCAGCAGCGCCTCCGGGACAGAGGGCGCTGAAGCTTTCTTT. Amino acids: CASSASGTEGAEAFF. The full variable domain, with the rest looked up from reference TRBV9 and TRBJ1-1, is DSGVTQTPKHLITATGQRVTLRCSPRSGDLSVYWYQQSLDQGLQFLIQYYNGEERAKGNILERFSAQQFPDLHSELNLSSLELGDSALYFCASSASGTEGAEAFFGQGTRLTVV.

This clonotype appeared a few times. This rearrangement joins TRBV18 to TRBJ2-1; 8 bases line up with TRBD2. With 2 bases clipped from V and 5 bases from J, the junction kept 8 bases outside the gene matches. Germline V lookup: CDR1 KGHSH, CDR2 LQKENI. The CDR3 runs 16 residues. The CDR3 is CASSPGPGGAHNEQFF. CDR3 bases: TGTGCCAGCTCACCAGGTCCGGGAGGGGCCCACAATGAGCAGTTCTTC.

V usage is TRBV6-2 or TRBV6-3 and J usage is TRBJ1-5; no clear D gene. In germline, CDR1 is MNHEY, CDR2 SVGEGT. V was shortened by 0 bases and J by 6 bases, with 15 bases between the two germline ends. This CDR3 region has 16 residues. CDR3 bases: TGTGCCAGCAGTTACTCGACGTCTGCCTGGGGTCAGCCCCAGCATTTT. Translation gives CASSYSTSAWGQPQHF.

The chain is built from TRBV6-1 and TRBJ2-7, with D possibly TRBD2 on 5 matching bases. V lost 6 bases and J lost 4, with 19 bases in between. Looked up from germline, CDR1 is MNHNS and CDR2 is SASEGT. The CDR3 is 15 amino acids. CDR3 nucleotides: TGTGCCAGCAGAAGGTTTGGCGGAAGAGGGTACGAGCAGTACTTC. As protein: CASRRFGGRGYEQYF.

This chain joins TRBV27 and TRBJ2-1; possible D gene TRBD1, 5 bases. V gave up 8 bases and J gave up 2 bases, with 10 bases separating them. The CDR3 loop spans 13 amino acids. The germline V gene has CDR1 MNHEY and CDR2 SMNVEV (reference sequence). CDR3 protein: CASCQGTYNEQFF. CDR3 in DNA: TGTGCCAGCTGTCAGGGAACCTACAATGAGCAGTTCTTC.

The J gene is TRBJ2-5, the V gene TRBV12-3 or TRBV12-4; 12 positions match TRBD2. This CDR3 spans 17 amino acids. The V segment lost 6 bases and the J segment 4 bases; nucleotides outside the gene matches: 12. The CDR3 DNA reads TGTGCCAGCAGCAAGGCGACTAGCGGGAGTGTAGTAGAGACCCAGTACTTC. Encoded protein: CASSKATSGSVVETQYF.

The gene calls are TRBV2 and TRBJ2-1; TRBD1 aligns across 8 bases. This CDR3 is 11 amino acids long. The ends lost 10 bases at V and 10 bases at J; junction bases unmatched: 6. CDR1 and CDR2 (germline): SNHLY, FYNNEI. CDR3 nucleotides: TGTGCCAACAGACAGGGGCGGGAGCAGTTCTTC. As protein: CANRQGREQFF.

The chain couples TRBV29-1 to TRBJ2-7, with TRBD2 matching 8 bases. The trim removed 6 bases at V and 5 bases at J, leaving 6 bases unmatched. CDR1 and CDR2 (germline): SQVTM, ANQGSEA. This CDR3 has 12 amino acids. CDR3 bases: TGCAGCGTGGTCCCGGGGGGGAACGAGCAGTACTTC. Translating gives CSVVPGGNEQYF.

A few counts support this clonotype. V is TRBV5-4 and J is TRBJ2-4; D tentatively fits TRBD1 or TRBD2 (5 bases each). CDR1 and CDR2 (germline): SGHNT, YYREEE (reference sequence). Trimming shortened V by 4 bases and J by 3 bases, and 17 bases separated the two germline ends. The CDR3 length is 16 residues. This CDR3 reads CASSHGPRDDKNIQYF. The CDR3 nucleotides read TGTGCCAGCAGCCACGGGCCCCGGGACGACAAAAACATTCAGTACTTC.

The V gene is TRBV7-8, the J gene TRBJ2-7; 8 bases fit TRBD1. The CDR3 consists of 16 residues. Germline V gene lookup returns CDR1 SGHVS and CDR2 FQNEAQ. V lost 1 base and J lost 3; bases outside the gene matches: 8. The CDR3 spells CASSLVGQEGYYEQYF. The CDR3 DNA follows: TGTGCCAGCAGCTTAGTGGGACAGGAGGGATACTACGAGCAGTACTTC.

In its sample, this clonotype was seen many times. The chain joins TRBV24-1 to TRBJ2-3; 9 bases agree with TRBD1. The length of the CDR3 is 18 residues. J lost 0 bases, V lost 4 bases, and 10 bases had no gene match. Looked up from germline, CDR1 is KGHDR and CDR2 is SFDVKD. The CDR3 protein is CATSDAPGQGTSTDTQYF. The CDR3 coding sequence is TGTGCCACCAGTGACGCGCCGGGACAGGGTACTAGCACAGATACGCAGTATTTT.

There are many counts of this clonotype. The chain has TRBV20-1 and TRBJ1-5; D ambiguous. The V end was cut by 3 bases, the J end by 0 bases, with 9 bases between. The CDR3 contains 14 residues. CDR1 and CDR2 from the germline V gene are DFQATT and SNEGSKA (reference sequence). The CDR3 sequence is CSASGIYSNQPQHF. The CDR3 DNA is TGCAGTGCTAGTGGGATATATAGCAATCAGCCCCAGCATTTT.

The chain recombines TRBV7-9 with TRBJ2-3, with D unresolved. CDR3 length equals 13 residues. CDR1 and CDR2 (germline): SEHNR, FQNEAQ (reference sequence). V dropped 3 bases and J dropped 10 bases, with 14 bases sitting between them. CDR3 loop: CASSFNFGIAQYF. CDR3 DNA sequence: TGTGCCAGCAGCTTCAATTTTGGTATCGCGCAGTATTTT. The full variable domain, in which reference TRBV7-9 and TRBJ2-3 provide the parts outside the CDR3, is DTGVSQNPRHKITKRGQNVTFRCDPISEHNRLYWYRQTLGQGPEFLTYFQNEAQLEKSRLLSDRFSAERPKGSFSTLEIQRTEQGDSAMYLCASSFNFGIAQYFGPGTRLTVL.

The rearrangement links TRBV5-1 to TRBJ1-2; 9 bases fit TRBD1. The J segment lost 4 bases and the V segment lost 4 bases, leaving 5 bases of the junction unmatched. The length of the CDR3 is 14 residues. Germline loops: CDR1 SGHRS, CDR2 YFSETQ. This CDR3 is CASSLDRGPYGYTF. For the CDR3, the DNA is TGCGCCAGCAGCCTGGACAGGGGTCCCTATGGCTACACCTTC.